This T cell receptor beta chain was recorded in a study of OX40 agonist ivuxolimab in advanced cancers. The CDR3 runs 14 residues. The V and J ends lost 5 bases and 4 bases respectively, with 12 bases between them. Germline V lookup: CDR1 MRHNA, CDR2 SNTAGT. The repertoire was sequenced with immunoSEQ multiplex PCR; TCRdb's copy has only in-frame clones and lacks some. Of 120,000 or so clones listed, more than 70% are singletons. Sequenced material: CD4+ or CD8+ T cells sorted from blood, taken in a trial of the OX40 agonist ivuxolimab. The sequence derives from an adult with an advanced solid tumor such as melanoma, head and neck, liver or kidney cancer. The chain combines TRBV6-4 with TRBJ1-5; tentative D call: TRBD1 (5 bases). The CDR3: CASSTQGGNQPQHF. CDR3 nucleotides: TGTGCCAGCAGTACGCAGGGAGGGAATCAGCCCCAGCATTTT.